This T cell receptor beta chain was captured by sequencing in a study of identical twins. On this clonotype itself: What it binds is unknown.

All donors comprised healthy Caucasians. Study-level points and caveats: Insertion counts were lower in abundant cord blood beta clonotypes, a trend that memory repertoires did not show.

TCRdb passed the 5' RACE reads through MiXCR, listing each CDR3 protein once. Among about 520,000 distinct CDR3 sequences listed, about 20% were seen once. V lost 0 bases, J lost 4 bases, and 11 bases stayed unmatched. Germline V gene sequence: CDR1 SGDLS, CDR2 YYNGEE. The CDR3 spans 18 residues. The sample was also reused in another study, on T cells expressing NK-cell markers. From that report: Underlying the TCR beta repertoires were sorted CD3+CD56+NKG2C+, CD3+CD56+NKG2C- and CD3+CD56-NKG2C+ T cells. HCMV specificity was not established for the expanded NKG2C+ T cell clones.

The sequenced sample was CD4+ T cells sorted from blood. The source is a young woman in good health. The chain recombines TRBV9 with TRBJ2-4; 9 bases are shared with TRBD2. Here the CDR3 DNA reads TGTGCCAGCAGCGTAGATGGGACTAGCTTGTTTGGAAAAAACATTCAGTACTTC. Residues: CASSVDGTSLFGKNIQYF. Combining the CDR3 with reference TRBV9 and TRBJ2-4 gives the whole variable domain DSGVTQTPKHLITATGQRVTLRCSPRSGDLSVYWYQQSLDQGLQFLIQYYNGEERAKGNILERFSAQQFPDLHSELNLSSLELGDSALYFCASSVDGTSLFGKNIQYFGAGTRLSVL.